A single T cell receptor beta chain is shown here with its context. The V segment lost 4 bases and the J segment 3 bases; nucleotides outside the gene matches: 4. Germline CDR1 reads KGHSH; CDR2 reads LQKENI. This CDR3 region has 15 residues. The record originates from a study of lymphopenia after photon versus proton radiotherapy. Method: immunoSEQ multiplex PCR; TCRdb's copy keeps in-frame clones and lacks some. The sample yields around 55,000 clones, 65% to 85% seen once. This chain connects TRBV18 to TRBJ2-4; 9 bases are a match to TRBD1. Sequenced material: peripheral blood, taken from a patient treated with proton-based radiotherapy. The receptor comes from a man aged 55-75 years with pancreatic cancer. In DNA form, the CDR3 reads TGTGCCAGCTCACACCGGGACAGGGACAAAAACATTCAGTACTTC. Its translation is CASSHRDRDKNIQYF.